One T cell receptor (beta chain) is described in this entry. Its specificity is unknown. One end of the junction varies from germline; a read error may be responsible. The source of the sample is a study of cytomegalovirus exposure and HLA in healthy donors. Study overall: An early release of data contained about 85 million unique TCRs, which came from HLA-typed donors. Findings and limits, study-wide: In a later analysis, V- and J-gene trimming of beta chains associated with a DCLRE1C missense variant, replicated independently.

60 Vbeta and 13 Jbeta primers were used in PCR. Here immunoSEQ multiplex PCR was the method, and the copy in TCRdb shows in-frame clones only, minus some. The sample lists 100,000 or so clones, around 79% occurring once. The origin of this receptor is a woman between 40 and 55 years old in good health and CMV-seronegative. Sequenced sample: PBMCs.

Written as DNA, the CDR3 is TGTGCCAGCAGCTCACCGGGTCCCAGGACAGATGCGCAGTATTTT. Translating it yields CASSSPGPRTDAQYF. This chain connects TRBV28 to TRBJ2-3; a possible D gene is TRBD1 (6 bases). CDR3 length equals 15 residues. Germline-derived CDR1 and CDR2 are MDHEN and SYDVKM.